A single sample is the source of the 21 T cell receptor beta chains below, sequenced in a study of blood T cell repertoires in COVID-19. Generated by immunoSEQ multiplex PCR, the TCRdb table keeps only in-frame clones and is missing some. The table lists 190,000 or so clones, around four fifths of them singletons. Sequencing was done on a sample of peripheral blood. The receptor set was obtained from a man aged 50 to 60 with active or convalescent COVID-19.

This rearrangement joins TRBV4-3 to TRBJ2-1, with TRBD2 matching 7 bases. CDR1 and CDR2 from the germline V gene are LGHNA and YSLEER. V trimming: 4 bases; J trimming: 4 bases; junction bases outside the gene matches: 7. The CDR3 has 15 residues. The CDR3 DNA sequence: TGCGCCAGCAGCCTGACTAGCCAAGGATACAATGAGCAGTTCTTC. Translated: CASSLTSQGYNEQFF.

The chain carries TRBV27 and TRBJ2-6; D perhaps matches TRBD2 (5 bases). This CDR3 has 15 amino acids. Trimming cost V 5 bases and J 4 bases, with 12 bases left between them. CDR1 is MNHEY, CDR2 SMNVEV, per germline (reference sequence). The CDR3: CASSAARGGANVLTF. The DNA of the CDR3 is TGTGCCAGCAGTGCGGCCCGGGGAGGGGCCAACGTCCTGACTTTC.

The chain joins TRBV7-2 to TRBJ1-1, with TRBD1 as a possible D gene (6 bases). The V end was cut by 6 bases, the J end by 0 bases, with 11 bases between. CDR1 and CDR2 (germline): SGHTA, FQGNSA. The CDR3 is 14 amino acids. In DNA, the CDR3 is TGTGCCAGCAGTTTTGGACAGCTGAACACTGAAGCTTTCTTT. Amino acids: CASSFGQLNTEAFF. Full variable domain (remainder filled in from reference TRBV7-2 and TRBJ1-1): GAGVSQSPSNKVTEKGKDVELRCDPISGHTALYWYRQSLGQGLEFLIYFQGNSAPDKSGLPSDRFSAERTGGSVSTLTIQRTQQEDSAVYLCASSFGQLNTEAFFGQGTRLTVV.

J is TRBJ1-2 and V is TRBV27; 7 bases map to TRBD1. CDR3 length equals 19 residues. Germline-derived CDR1 and CDR2 are MNHEY and SMNVEV (reference sequence). J was trimmed by 4 bases and V by 6 bases; bases with no gene match: 23. This chain's CDR3 is CASSHYRGGQGVFGYGYTF. CDR3 DNA sequence: TGTGCCAGCAGCCATTATCGGGGCGGGCAGGGGGTCTTCGGCTATGGCTACACCTTC.

The chain recombines TRBV3-1 (or the pseudogene TRBV3-2) with TRBJ2-4; 11 bases agree with TRBD2. The germline V gene encodes CDR1 LGHDT and CDR2 YNNKEL (reference sequence). Trimming at V came to 1 base and at J to 8 bases, leaving 4 bases not matched to a gene. The CDR3 consists of 15 residues. This chain's CDR3 is CASSQVLAGADIQYF. The CDR3 coding sequence is TGTGCCAGCAGCCAAGTACTAGCGGGAGCAGACATTCAGTACTTC.

V is TRBV28 and J is TRBJ2-7; 7 nucleotides match TRBD2. The germline CDR1 and CDR2 sequences are MDHEN and SYDVKM. CDR3 length: 11 residues. V lost 8 bases to trimming and J lost 3 bases; unmatched junction nucleotides: 1. The CDR3, as DNA: TGTGCCAGCCGGGGGGTCTACGAGCAGTACTTC. This codes for CASRGVYEQYF.

This sequence joins TRBV6-2 or TRBV6-3 and TRBJ1-2; perhaps TRBD1 as D (5 bases). This CDR3 has 12 amino acids. With 5 bases removed from V and 4 bases from J, the gap between germline ends came to 8 bases. Per the germline V gene, CDR1 is MNHEY and CDR2 is SVGEGT. The CDR3 DNA is TGTGCCAGCAGTCCAGGGATCTATGGCTACACCTTC. Amino acids: CASSPGIYGYTF.

The chain has TRBV6-6 and TRBJ2-7, with 8 bases fitting TRBD2. Germline V CDR1 and CDR2: MNHNY, SVGAGI (reference sequence). The CDR3 loop spans 13 amino acids. The trim removed 6 bases at V and 3 bases at J, leaving 4 bases unmatched. In DNA, the CDR3 is TGTGCCAGCAGGGGACTAGGAGACTACGAGCAGTACTTC. Amino acids: CASRGLGDYEQYF.

The chain employs TRBV2 and TRBJ2-1; TRBD2 matches 7 bases. The CDR3 contains 15 residues. Germline CDR1 is SNHLY and CDR2 is FYNNEI. V dropped 4 bases and J dropped 6; count of bases not matched to a gene: 9. CDR3 sequence reads: CASSVSLGEGNEQFF. Written as DNA, the CDR3 is TGTGCCAGCAGTGTGTCTCTAGGGGAGGGCAATGAGCAGTTCTTC.

This rearrangement joins TRBV6-5 to TRBJ1-1, with 8 bases identical to TRBD1. CDR1 and CDR2 (germline): MNHEY, SVGAGI. V was clipped by 2 bases and J by 5 bases; unmatched bases: 7. This CDR3 contains 15 residues. DNA for the CDR3: TGTGCCAGCAGTTACGTAACAGGGGGGGGAACTGAAGCTTTCTTT. Translated: CASSYVTGGGTEAFF.

The chain carries TRBV24-1 and TRBJ2-7; 9 nucleotides agree with TRBD1. J lost 5 bases, V lost 3 bases, and 7 bases had no gene match. Looked up from germline, CDR1 is KGHDR and CDR2 is SFDVKD. The CDR3 spans 15 residues. The CDR3: CATSDPGTGSHEQYF. The CDR3 nucleotides are TGTGCCACCAGTGATCCTGGGACAGGGAGCCACGAGCAGTACTTC.

The V call is TRBV19, the J call TRBJ2-1; 8 nucleotides match TRBD2. Looked up from germline, CDR1 is LNHDA and CDR2 is SQIVND (reference sequence). The CDR3 is 15 amino acids. The J segment lost 0 bases and the V segment lost 5 bases, leaving 3 bases of the junction unmatched. The CDR3 nucleotides are TGTGCCAGTAGTGGAAGCGGGAGCTCCTACAATGAGCAGTTCTTC. Translation: CASSGSGSSYNEQFF.

The V and J genes are TRBV4-1 and TRBJ2-5; 7 nucleotides match TRBD1. V was clipped by 1 base and J by 1 base; unmatched bases: 9. The CDR3 loop spans 17 amino acids. CDR1 and CDR2 from the germline V gene are MGHRA and YSYEKL. CDR3 protein: CASSQGARQGSQETQYF. CDR3 sequence (DNA): TGCGCCAGCAGCCAAGGGGCAAGACAGGGATCCCAAGAGACCCAGTACTTC.

The gene calls are TRBV5-4 and TRBJ2-5; D perhaps matches TRBD2 (6 bases). The germline CDR1 and CDR2 sequences are SGHNT and YYREEE (reference sequence). The CDR3 runs to 15 residues. V was shortened by 0 bases and J by 0 bases, with 9 bases between the two germline ends. In nucleotides, the CDR3 is TGTGCCAGCAGCTTGGGACGGGAGTACCAAGAGACCCAGTACTTC. Translating gives CASSLGREYQETQYF. Supplemented by reference TRBV5-4 and TRBJ2-5, the full variable domain reads ETGVTQSPTHLIKTRGQQVTLRCSSQSGHNTVSWYQQALGQGPQFIFQYYREEENGRGNFPPRFSGLQFPNYSSELNVNALELDDSALYLCASSLGREYQETQYFGPGTRLLVL.

In regard to this clone: The junction departs from the called germline gene at one end, perhaps through a read error. This sequence joins TRBV6-5 and TRBJ1-5, with D perhaps TRBD1 (6 bases). The CDR3 is 15 residues long. Germline V gene sequence: CDR1 MNHEY, CDR2 SVGAGI. In DNA form, the CDR3 reads TGTGCCCGCAGGCCCGGGGGGGGGCCTGGTCAGCCCCAGCATTTT. This translates into CARRPGGGPGQPQHF.

Comments on this clone: The sample has other DNA sequences that encode this CDR3 too. The chain has TRBV29-1 and TRBJ2-6, with 7 positions matching TRBD1. J gave up 0 bases and V 3 bases, and 8 bases lay outside the gene matches. Germline lookup yields CDR1 SQVTM and CDR2 ANQGSEA. The CDR3 contains 17 residues. DNA of the CDR3: TGCAGCGTTGAGGAACCACAGGGGACCTCTGGGGCCAACGTCCTGACTTTC. It translates to CSVEEPQGTSGANVLTF.

This clone was counted a single time. The rearrangement joins TRBV9 to TRBJ1-1; D remains unclear. Trimming shortened V by 0 bases and J by 2 bases, and 8 bases separated the two germline ends. CDR1 and CDR2 from the germline V gene are SGDLS and YYNGEE. The CDR3 totals 14 residues. The CDR3 reads CASSVDGQNTEAFF. DNA of the CDR3: TGTGCCAGCAGCGTAGATGGGCAAAACACTGAAGCTTTCTTT.

The CDR3 here is CASSMTSGEQFF. The CDR3 DNA reads TGTGCCAGCAGCATGACTAGCGGAGAGCAGTTCTTC. The chain employs TRBV3-1 (or the pseudogene TRBV3-2) and TRBJ2-1; TRBD2 agrees at 9 bases. CDR3 length equals 12 residues. Germline CDR1 reads LGHDT; CDR2 reads YNNKEL (reference sequence). The junction had 3 bases not matched to a gene; V was cut back by 5 bases and J by 10 bases.

This clone was found a few times. The chain couples TRBV5-1 to TRBJ2-7; 7 nucleotides line up with TRBD2. With 3 bases clipped from V and 3 bases from J, the junction kept 9 bases outside the gene matches. Germline CDR1 is SGHRS and CDR2 is YFSETQ. This CDR3 is built from 15 residues. The chain's CDR3 is CASSWGTGTNYEQYF. The CDR3 nucleotides read TGCGCCAGCAGCTGGGGCACCGGGACTAACTACGAGCAGTACTTC.

This chain joins TRBV6-2 or TRBV6-3 and TRBJ2-1, with 7 nucleotides matching TRBD2. CDR3 length equals 15 residues. CDR1 is MNHEY, CDR2 SVGEGT, per germline. V lost 6 bases to trimming and J lost 5 bases; unmatched junction nucleotides: 10. CDR3 loop: CASRPPSGVNNEQFF. The CDR3, as DNA: TGTGCCAGCAGGCCTCCTAGCGGTGTCAACAATGAGCAGTTCTTC.

The rearrangement links TRBV9 to TRBJ2-6, with a possible D match to TRBD2 (6 bases). The CDR3 covers 16 residues. Trimming shortened V by 6 bases and J by 1 base, and 14 bases separated the two germline ends. Germline CDR1 SGDLS, CDR2 YYNGEE. Written as DNA, the CDR3 is TGTGCCAGCACCTCCCGGGCGGGGTCTGGGGCCAACGTCCTGACTTTC. It translates to CASTSRAGSGANVLTF.